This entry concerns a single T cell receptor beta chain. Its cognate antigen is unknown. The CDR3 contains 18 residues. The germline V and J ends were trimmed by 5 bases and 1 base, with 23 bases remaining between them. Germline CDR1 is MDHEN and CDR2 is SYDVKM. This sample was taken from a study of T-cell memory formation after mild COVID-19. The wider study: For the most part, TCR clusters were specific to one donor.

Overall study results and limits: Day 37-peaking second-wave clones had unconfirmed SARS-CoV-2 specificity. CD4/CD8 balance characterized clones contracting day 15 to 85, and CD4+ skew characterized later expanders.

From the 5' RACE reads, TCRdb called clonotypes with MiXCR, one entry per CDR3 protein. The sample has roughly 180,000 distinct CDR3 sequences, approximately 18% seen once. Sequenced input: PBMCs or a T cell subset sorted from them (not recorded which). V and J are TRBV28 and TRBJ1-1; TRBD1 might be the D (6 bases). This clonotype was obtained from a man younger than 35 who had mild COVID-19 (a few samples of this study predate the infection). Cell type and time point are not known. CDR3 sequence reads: CASSSLNADRRRNTEAFF. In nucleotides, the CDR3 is TGTGCCAGCAGTAGCCTAAACGCGGACAGACGTCGGAACACTGAAGCTTTCTTT.